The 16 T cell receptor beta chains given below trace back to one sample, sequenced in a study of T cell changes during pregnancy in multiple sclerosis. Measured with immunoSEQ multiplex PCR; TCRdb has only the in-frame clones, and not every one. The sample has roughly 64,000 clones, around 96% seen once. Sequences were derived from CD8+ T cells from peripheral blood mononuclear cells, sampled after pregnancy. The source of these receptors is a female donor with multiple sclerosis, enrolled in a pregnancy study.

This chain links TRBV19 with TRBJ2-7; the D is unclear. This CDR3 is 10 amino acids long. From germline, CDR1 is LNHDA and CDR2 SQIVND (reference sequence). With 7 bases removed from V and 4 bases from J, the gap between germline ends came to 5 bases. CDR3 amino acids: CASTGYEQYF. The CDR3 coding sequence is TGTGCCAGTACCGGTTACGAGCAGTACTTC.

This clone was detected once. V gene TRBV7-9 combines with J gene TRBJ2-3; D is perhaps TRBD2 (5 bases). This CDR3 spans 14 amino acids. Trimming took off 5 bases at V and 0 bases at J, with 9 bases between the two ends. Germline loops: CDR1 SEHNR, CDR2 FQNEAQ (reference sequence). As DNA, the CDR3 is TGTGCCAGCAGCCCTAGCCTCAGCACAGATACGCAGTATTTT. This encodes CASSPSLSTDTQYF.

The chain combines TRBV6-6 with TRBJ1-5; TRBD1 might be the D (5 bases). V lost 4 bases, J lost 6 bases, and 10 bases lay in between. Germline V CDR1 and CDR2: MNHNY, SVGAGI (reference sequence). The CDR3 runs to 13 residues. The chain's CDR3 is CASSLWGGQPQHF. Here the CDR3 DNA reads TGTGCCAGCAGTTTATGGGGGGGTCAGCCCCAGCATTTT.

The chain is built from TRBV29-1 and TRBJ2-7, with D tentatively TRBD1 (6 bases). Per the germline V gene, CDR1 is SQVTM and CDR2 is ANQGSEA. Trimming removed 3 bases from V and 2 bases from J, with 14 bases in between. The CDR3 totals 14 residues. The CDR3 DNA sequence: TGCAGCGTTGAGTCGGCAGGGGCTCCCTACGAGCAGTACTTC. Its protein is CSVESAGAPYEQYF.

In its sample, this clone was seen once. For the CDR3, the DNA is TGCAGCGTTGGGCCGGGACTCACCACCGGGGAGCTGTTTTTT. Its translation: CSVGPGLTTGELFF. V gene TRBV29-1 combines with J gene TRBJ2-2, with D maybe TRBD2 (6 bases). V was trimmed by 4 bases and J by 4 bases, leaving 13 bases between them. The CDR3 totals 14 residues. CDR1 is SQVTM and CDR2 is ANQGSEA in the germline V gene.

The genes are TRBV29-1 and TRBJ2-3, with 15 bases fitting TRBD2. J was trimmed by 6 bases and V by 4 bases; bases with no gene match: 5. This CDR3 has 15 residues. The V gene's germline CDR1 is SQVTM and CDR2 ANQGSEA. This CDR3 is CSVGTSGRAWDTQYF. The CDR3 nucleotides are TGCAGCGTTGGGACTAGCGGGAGGGCCTGGGATACGCAGTATTTT.

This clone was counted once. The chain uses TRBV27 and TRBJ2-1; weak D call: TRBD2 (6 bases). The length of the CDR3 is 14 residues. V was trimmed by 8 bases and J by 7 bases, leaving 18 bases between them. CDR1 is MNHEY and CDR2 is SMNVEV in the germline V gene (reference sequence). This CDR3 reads CASAVRRDGNEQFF. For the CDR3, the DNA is TGTGCCAGCGCCGTTCGGCGGGACGGTAATGAGCAGTTCTTC.

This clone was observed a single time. Written as DNA, the CDR3 is TGTGCCAGCTTGGGGGTTATGCCGGGACATGGCTACGAGCAGTACTTC. It specifies CASLGVMPGHGYEQYF. V gene TRBV28 combines with J gene TRBJ2-7, with a weak D call TRBD1 (6 bases). The ends were cut back, 8 bases at V and 3 bases at J, with 23 bases in the middle. The length of the CDR3 is 16 residues. The germline V gene has CDR1 MDHEN and CDR2 SYDVKM. Together with reference TRBV28 and TRBJ2-7, the CDR3 gives the full variable domain: DVKVTQSSRYLVKRTGEKVFLECVQDMDHENMFWYRQDPGLGLRLIYFSYDVKMKEKGDIPEGYSVSREKKERFSLILESASTNQTSMYLCASLGVMPGHGYEQYFGPGTRLTVT.

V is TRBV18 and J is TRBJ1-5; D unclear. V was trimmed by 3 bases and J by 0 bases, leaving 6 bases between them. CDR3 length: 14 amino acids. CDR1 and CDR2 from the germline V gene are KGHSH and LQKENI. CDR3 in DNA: TGTGCCAGCTCACCTCGGGATAGCAATCAGCCCCAGCATTTT. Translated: CASSPRDSNQPQHF.

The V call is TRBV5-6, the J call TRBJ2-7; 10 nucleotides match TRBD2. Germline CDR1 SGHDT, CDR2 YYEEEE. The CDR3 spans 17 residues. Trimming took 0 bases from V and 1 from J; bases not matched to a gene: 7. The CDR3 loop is CASSLGTSGALSYEQYF. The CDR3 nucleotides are TGTGCCAGCAGCTTGGGAACTAGCGGGGCCCTATCCTACGAGCAGTACTTC.

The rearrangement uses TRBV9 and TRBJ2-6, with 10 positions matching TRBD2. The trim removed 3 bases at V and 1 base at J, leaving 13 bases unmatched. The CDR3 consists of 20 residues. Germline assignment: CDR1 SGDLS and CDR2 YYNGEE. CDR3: CASSGAFSSGRRSGANVLTF. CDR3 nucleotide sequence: TGTGCCAGCAGCGGAGCCTTTTCTAGCGGGAGAAGATCTGGGGCCAACGTCCTGACTTTC.

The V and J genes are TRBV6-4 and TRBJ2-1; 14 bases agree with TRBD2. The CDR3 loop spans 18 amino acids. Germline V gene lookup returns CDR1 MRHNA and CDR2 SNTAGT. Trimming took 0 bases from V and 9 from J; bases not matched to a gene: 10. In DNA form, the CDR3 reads TGTGCCAGCAGTGACTCGGCAGGGACTAGCGGGAGATTGGGTGAGCAGTTCTTC. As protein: CASSDSAGTSGRLGEQFF.

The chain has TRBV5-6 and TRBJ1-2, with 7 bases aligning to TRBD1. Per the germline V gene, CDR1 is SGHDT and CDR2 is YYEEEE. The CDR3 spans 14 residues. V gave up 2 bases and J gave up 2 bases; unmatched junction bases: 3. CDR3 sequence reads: CASSLGGGNYGYTF. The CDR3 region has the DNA TGTGCCAGCAGCTTAGGAGGGGGCAACTATGGCTACACCTTC. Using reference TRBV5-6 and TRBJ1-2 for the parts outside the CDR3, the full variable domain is DAGVTQSPTHLIKTRGQQVTLRCSPKSGHDTVSWYQQALGQGPQFIFQYYEEEERQRGNFPDRFSGHQFPNYSSELNVNALLLGDSALYLCASSLGGGNYGYTFGSGTRLTVV.

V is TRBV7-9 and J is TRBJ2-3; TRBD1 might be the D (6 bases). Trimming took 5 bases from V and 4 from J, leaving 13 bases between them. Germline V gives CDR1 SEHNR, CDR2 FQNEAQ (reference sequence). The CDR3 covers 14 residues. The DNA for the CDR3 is TGTGCCAGCAGCCGAACAGGGTTTTCAGATACGCAGTATTTT. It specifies CASSRTGFSDTQYF.

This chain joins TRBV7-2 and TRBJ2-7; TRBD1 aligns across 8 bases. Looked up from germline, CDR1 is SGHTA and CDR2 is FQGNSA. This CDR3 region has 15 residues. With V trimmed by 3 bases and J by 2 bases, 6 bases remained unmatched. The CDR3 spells CASSFFDRGPYEQYF. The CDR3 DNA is TGTGCCAGCAGCTTTTTCGACAGGGGCCCCTACGAGCAGTACTTC.

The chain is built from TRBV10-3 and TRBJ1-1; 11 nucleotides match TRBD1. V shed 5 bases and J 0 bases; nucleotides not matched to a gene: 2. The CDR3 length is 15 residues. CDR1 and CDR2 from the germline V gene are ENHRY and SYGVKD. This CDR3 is CAISRTGGMNTEAFF. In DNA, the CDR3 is TGTGCCATCAGTCGGACAGGGGGCATGAACACTGAAGCTTTCTTT.